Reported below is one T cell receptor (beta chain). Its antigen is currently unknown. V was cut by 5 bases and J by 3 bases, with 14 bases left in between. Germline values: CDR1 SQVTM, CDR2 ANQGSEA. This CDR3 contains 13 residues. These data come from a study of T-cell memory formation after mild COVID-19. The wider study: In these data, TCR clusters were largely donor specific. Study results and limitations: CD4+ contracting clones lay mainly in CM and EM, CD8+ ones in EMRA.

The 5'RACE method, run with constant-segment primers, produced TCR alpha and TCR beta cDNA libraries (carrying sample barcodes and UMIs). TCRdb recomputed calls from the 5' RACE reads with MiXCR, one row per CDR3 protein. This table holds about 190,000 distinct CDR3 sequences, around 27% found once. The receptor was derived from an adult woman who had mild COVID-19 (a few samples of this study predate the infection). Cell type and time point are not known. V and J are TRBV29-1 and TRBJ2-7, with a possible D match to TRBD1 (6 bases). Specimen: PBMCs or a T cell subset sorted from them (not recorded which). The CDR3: CSVSGQNFYEQYF. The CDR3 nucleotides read TGCAGCGTTTCCGGACAGAACTTCTACGAGCAGTACTTC.